This entry lists 26 T cell receptor beta chains sequenced from one sample in a study of naive and memory T cell subsets. An oligonucleotide containing a UMI was ligated to the 3' end of TCR cDNA. Amplification of ligated cDNA took four PCR rounds with SP2 and nested alpha and beta constant primers. From the 5' RACE reads, TCRdb called clonotypes with MiXCR, one entry per CDR3 protein. The data contain 25,000 to 35,000 distinct CDR3 sequences, 16% of them singletons. These TCRs come from a female donor in good health.

This clonotype was counted many times. CDR3 nucleotides: TGCAGCGTTGCAGGGGCCCTCTCCGGAAATGAGCAGTTCTTC. This encodes CSVAGALSGNEQFF. This chain uses TRBV29-1 with TRBJ2-1, with D perhaps TRBD1 (6 bases). Trimming removed 4 bases from V and 7 bases from J, with 17 bases in between. Per the germline V gene, CDR1 is SQVTM and CDR2 is ANQGSEA. The CDR3 contains 14 residues.

This chain connects TRBV7-9 to TRBJ2-7; D may match TRBD1 or TRBD2 (5 bases each). The CDR3 length is 15 residues. Germline V CDR1 and CDR2: SEHNR, FQNEAQ (reference sequence). The V end was cut by 3 bases, the J end by 7 bases, with 19 bases between. The CDR3 coding sequence is TGTGCCAGCAGCTTCTACCGGGACCCACTTCGGGAGCAGTACTTC. Translation gives CASSFYRDPLREQYF.

This chain connects TRBV7-8 to TRBJ2-5; 9 bases are a match to TRBD2. Germline V gene lookup returns CDR1 SGHVS and CDR2 FQNEAQ. V lost 8 bases to trimming and J lost 1 base; unmatched junction nucleotides: 14. This CDR3 has 17 amino acids. CDR3 DNA sequence: TGTGCCAGCTTCCCGCGGGGGGGGCGCGGGGCCCAAGAGACCCAGTACTTC. This gives the protein CASFPRGGRGAQETQYF.

This clonotype was counted at least ten times. The chain uses TRBV29-1 and TRBJ1-1, with TRBD1 matching 7 bases. Germline V CDR1 and CDR2: SQVTM, ANQGSEA. Trimming at V came to 0 bases and at J to 8 bases, leaving 6 bases not matched to a gene. The CDR3 sequence is 13 residues long. The CDR3 DNA sequence: TGCAGCGTTGAAGAGGGACAGAGCGTCGAAGCTTTCTTT. Its translation is CSVEEGQSVEAFF.

In nucleotides, the CDR3 is TGTGCCAGCAGTGAAGACCACGGGACTGGCAATCAGCCCCAGCATTTT. Protein sequence: CASSEDHGTGNQPQHF. The chain combines TRBV6-1 with TRBJ1-5; possible D gene TRBD1, 5 bases. The CDR3 loop spans 16 amino acids. Germline CDR1 MNHNS, CDR2 SASEGT. V was trimmed by 1 base and J by 2 bases, leaving 12 bases between them.

The V call is TRBV7-9, the J call TRBJ2-3; D is unresolved. CDR1 and CDR2 (germline): SEHNR, FQNEAQ (reference sequence). Trimming shortened V by 3 bases and J by 0 bases, and 7 bases separated the two germline ends. The CDR3 is 14 amino acids. CDR3 protein: CASSLTTSTDTQYF. In nucleotides, the CDR3 is TGTGCCAGCAGCTTGACAACGAGCACAGATACGCAGTATTTT. Variable domain in full (rest from reference TRBV7-9 and TRBJ2-3): DTGVSQNPRHKITKRGQNVTFRCDPISEHNRLYWYRQTLGQGPEFLTYFQNEAQLEKSRLLSDRFSAERPKGSFSTLEIQRTEQGDSAMYLCASSLTTSTDTQYFGPGTRLTVL.

The gene calls are TRBV19 and TRBJ2-7; 8 bases match TRBD1. The CDR3 totals 14 residues. After removal of 3 bases from V and 0 bases from J, the junction contained 1 base not matched to a gene. Germline-derived CDR1 and CDR2 are LNHDA and SQIVND (reference sequence). The CDR3 sequence is CASSITGGSYEQYF. The CDR3 DNA reads TGTGCCAGTAGTATTACAGGGGGCTCCTACGAGCAGTACTTC.

In this sample, this clonotype turned up many times. In nucleotides, the CDR3 is TGTGCCAGCAGCTTAGATCCCGGGGGCTCCTCTGGGGCCAACGTCCTGACTTTC. It codes for CASSLDPGGSSGANVLTF. V gene TRBV7-6 combines with J gene TRBJ2-6; either TRBD1 or TRBD2 may fit D (6 bases each). Trimming left V 1 base short and J 0 bases short, with 13 bases between. The CDR3 runs 18 residues. CDR1 is SGHVS and CDR2 is FNYEAQ in the germline V gene.

This clonotype occurred many times. The rearrangement uses TRBV6-5 and TRBJ1-1, with a possible D match to TRBD1 (5 bases). Trimming removed 6 bases at V and 5 bases at J, with 13 bases between. Germline V CDR1 and CDR2: MNHEY, SVGAGI. There are 13 residues in the CDR3. The CDR3 loop is CASRRDGGTEAFF. In DNA form, the CDR3 reads TGTGCCAGCAGGAGGGATGGGGGGACTGAAGCTTTCTTT.

In its sample, this clonotype was seen a few times. The chain recombines TRBV5-1 with TRBJ2-7; D is possibly TRBD2 (5 bases). Germline CDR1 is SGHRS and CDR2 is YFSETQ. This CDR3 is 13 amino acids long. V was clipped by 3 bases and J by 3 bases, with 10 bases between them. The CDR3 spells CASSWGANYEQYF. CDR3 sequence (DNA): TGCGCCAGCAGCTGGGGAGCAAACTACGAGCAGTACTTC.

To note about this clonotype: Possible read error: a much larger clone is one base away. The V and J genes are TRBV6-1 and TRBJ2-7; no firm D call. The CDR3 consists of 12 residues. The germline V and J ends were trimmed by 6 bases and 3 bases, with 9 bases remaining between them. Germline CDR1 MNHNS, CDR2 SASEGT. CDR3 coding DNA: TGTGCCAGCAGGTACAGCCGCTACGAGCAGTACTTC. Amino acids: CASRYSRYEQYF.

This clonotype was detected only a few times. The rearrangement joins TRBV5-6 to TRBJ1-2; D might be TRBD1 (5 bases). Germline V gene sequence: CDR1 SGHDT, CDR2 YYEEEE. Between the trimmed V and J ends, which lost 0 bases and 14 bases, there was a span of 11 bases. The CDR3 is made up of 11 amino acids. The DNA for the CDR3 is TGTGCCAGCAGCTTGGGCGGGGCCAGGACCTTC. Translated: CASSLGGARTF.

This sequence joins TRBV6-5 and TRBJ1-3; no clear D. The CDR3 has 15 residues. V was cut by 6 bases and J by 4 bases, with 16 bases left in between. Germline CDR1 reads MNHEY; CDR2 reads SVGAGI. This chain's CDR3 is CASRTVRGAGNTIYF. In DNA, the CDR3 is TGTGCCAGCAGGACCGTTCGGGGAGCGGGAAACACCATATATTTT.

Many counts were recorded for this clonotype. The gene calls are TRBV20-1 and TRBJ1-2; possible D gene TRBD1, 5 bases. V lost 6 bases and J lost 3, with 11 bases in between. CDR3 length: 12 amino acids. Germline CDR1 DFQATT, CDR2 SNEGSKA (reference sequence). The CDR3 region has the DNA TGCAGTGCAACAGGAAACCACTATGGCTACACCTTC. Translating it yields CSATGNHYGYTF.

This clonotype came up many times. The gene calls are TRBV12-3 or TRBV12-4 and TRBJ1-2, with 8 bases matching TRBD1. The CDR3 spans 13 residues. Trimming cost V 5 bases and J 8 bases; bases outside gene matches: 7. The CDR3 spells CASSPTGEYGYTF. The CDR3, as DNA: TGTGCCAGCAGTCCGACAGGGGAGTACGGCTACACCTTC.

The V call is TRBV7-8, the J call TRBJ2-1; 8 bases are a match to TRBD1. CDR1 and CDR2 from the germline V gene are SGHVS and FQNEAQ. The CDR3 loop spans 16 amino acids. J was trimmed by 4 bases and V by 5 bases; bases with no gene match: 10. The CDR3: CASSPRTGRMYNEQFF. In DNA, the CDR3 is TGTGCCAGCAGCCCGAGGACAGGGAGAATGTACAATGAGCAGTTCTTC. Drawing the rest from reference TRBV7-8 and TRBJ2-1, the complete variable domain is GAGVSQSPRYKVAKRGQDVALRCDPISGHVSLFWYQQALGQGPEFLTYFQNEAQLDKSGLPSDRFFAERPEGSVSTLKIQRTQQEDSAVYLCASSPRTGRMYNEQFFGPGTRLTVL.

As to this clonotype: With a much larger clone just one base away, this may be a read error. The chain recombines TRBV20-1 with TRBJ2-3; 8 bases agree with TRBD2. CDR1 DFQATT and CDR2 SNEGSKA come from the germline V gene (reference sequence). This CDR3 comprises 14 residues. With V trimmed by 3 bases and J by 4 bases, 6 bases remained unmatched. CDR3 sequence (DNA): TGCAGTGCTAGGAAGGGACTAGGTTCAGATACGCAGTATTTT. Encoded protein: CSARKGLGSDTQYF.

The sample holds many counts of this clonotype. The V gene is TRBV4-1, the J gene TRBJ1-1, with D perhaps matching TRBD1 (6 bases). V was shortened by 4 bases and J by 8 bases, with 14 bases between the two germline ends. Germline V gene data show CDR1 as MGHRA and CDR2 as YSYEKL. The CDR3 contains 13 residues. The CDR3 here is CASSPGGSAEAFF. In nucleotides, the CDR3 is TGCGCCAGCAGCCCCGGGGGCTCCGCCGAAGCTTTCTTT.

Regarding this clonotype: This may be a read error: a much more frequent sequence differs by one nucleotide. The rearrangement joins TRBV29-1 to TRBJ1-1; D is unresolved. V lost 3 bases, J lost 1 base, and 6 bases lay in between. CDR1 and CDR2 from the germline V gene are SQVTM and ANQGSEA. CDR3 length: 12 residues. DNA of the CDR3: TGCAGCGTTGAGGTACGGAACACTGAAGCTTTCTTT. As protein: CSVEVRNTEAFF.

The table lists this clonotype with many counts. The rearrangement joins TRBV6-1 to TRBJ2-2, with 13 bases that match TRBD2. The CDR3 covers 19 residues. Per germline, CDR1 MNHNS and CDR2 SASEGT. V lost 5 bases and J lost 3; bases outside the gene matches: 12. This chain's CDR3 is CASSQTRTSGGIYTGELFF. The CDR3 region has the DNA TGTGCCAGCAGTCAGACCAGGACTAGCGGGGGTATTTACACCGGGGAGCTGTTTTTT.

This clonotype was detected ten times or more. The chain employs TRBV5-1 and TRBJ2-7, with D possibly TRBD2 on 6 matching bases. Germline CDR1 SGHRS, CDR2 YFSETQ. The CDR3 spans 13 residues. The V end was cut by 0 bases, the J end by 4 bases, with 8 bases between. The CDR3 coding sequence is TGCGCCAGCAGCTTGGACCGGGGGTACGAGCAGTACTTC. This translates into CASSLDRGYEQYF.

This clonotype was counted a few times. The chain employs TRBV27 and TRBJ1-1, with D unclear. The CDR3 totals 15 residues. Trimming took off 5 bases at V and 4 bases at J, with 17 bases between the two ends. Germline V gene lookup returns CDR1 MNHEY and CDR2 SMNVEV (reference sequence). CDR3 sequence: CASSTSGQKGTEAFF. CDR3 sequence (DNA): TGTGCCAGCAGTACCTCCGGGCAAAAGGGCACTGAAGCTTTCTTT.

This clonotype was seen a handful of times. The chain joins TRBV12-3 or TRBV12-4 to TRBJ2-5; the D gene is possibly TRBD1 (6 bases). This CDR3 comprises 11 residues. Trimming cost V 7 bases and J 4 bases, with 7 bases left between them. CDR3 sequence reads: CASTGVETQYF. Here the CDR3 DNA reads TGTGCCAGCACAGGGGTAGAGACCCAGTACTTC.

The gene calls are TRBV3-1 and TRBJ2-5; D not resolved. CDR3 length equals 15 residues. Deletions cut 0 bases from V and 1 base from J, with 9 bases between. Germline V CDR1 and CDR2: LGHDT, YNNKEL (reference sequence). The CDR3 sequence is CASSQDGRTQETQYF. The DNA of the CDR3 is TGTGCCAGCAGCCAAGATGGCAGAACCCAAGAGACCCAGTACTTC.

V is TRBV24-1 and J is TRBJ2-1, with 12 bases lining up with TRBD2. The CDR3 covers 16 residues. Germline V gene data show CDR1 as KGHDR and CDR2 as SFDVKD. With 4 bases clipped from V and 7 bases from J, the junction kept 7 bases outside the gene matches. The CDR3 coding sequence is TGTGCCACCAGTGAGACTAGCGGGGGTACCACGAATGAGCAGTTCTTC. This translates into CATSETSGGTTNEQFF.

This clonotype occurred once. The chain couples TRBV29-1 to TRBJ1-2; perhaps TRBD1 as D (6 bases). Germline CDR1 SQVTM, CDR2 ANQGSEA. The CDR3 has 12 amino acids. The germline V and J ends were trimmed by 2 bases and 8 bases, with 12 bases remaining between them. The chain's CDR3 is CSVESGARGYTF. CDR3 bases: TGCAGCGTTGAATCGGGGGCCAGGGGCTACACCTTC.